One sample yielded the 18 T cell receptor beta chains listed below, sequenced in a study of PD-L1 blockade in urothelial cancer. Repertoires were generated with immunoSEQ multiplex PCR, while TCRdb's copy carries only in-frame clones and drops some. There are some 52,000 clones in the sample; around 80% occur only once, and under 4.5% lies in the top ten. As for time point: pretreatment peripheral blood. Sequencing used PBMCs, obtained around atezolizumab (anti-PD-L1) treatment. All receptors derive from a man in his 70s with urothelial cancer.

The CDR3 here is CASSPPRGRDTEAFF. In DNA, the CDR3 is TGTGCCAGCAGTCCGCCGAGGGGGCGGGACACTGAAGCTTTCTTT. The chain recombines TRBV28 with TRBJ1-1; 7 bases map to TRBD1. From germline, CDR1 is MDHEN and CDR2 SYDVKM. V was pared by 5 bases and J by 3 bases, with 9 bases of the junction left unmatched. The length of the CDR3 is 15 residues.

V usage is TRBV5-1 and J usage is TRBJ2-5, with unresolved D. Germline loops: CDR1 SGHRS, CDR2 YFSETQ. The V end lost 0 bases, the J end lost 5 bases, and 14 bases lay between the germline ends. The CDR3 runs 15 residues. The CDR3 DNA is TGCGCCAGCAGCTTGGGCGGTAGTTTGCGGGAGACCCAGTACTTC. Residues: CASSLGGSLRETQYF.

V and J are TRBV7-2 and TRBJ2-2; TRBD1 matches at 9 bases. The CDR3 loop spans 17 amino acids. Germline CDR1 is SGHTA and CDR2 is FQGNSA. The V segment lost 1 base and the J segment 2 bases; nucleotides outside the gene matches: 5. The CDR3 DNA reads TGTGCCAGCAGCTTAGTCGGGACAGGGCATAACACCGGGGAGCTGTTTTTT. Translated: CASSLVGTGHNTGELFF.

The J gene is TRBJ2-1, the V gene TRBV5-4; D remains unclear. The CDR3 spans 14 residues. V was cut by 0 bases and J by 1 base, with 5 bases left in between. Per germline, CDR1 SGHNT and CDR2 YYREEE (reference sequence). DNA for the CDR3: TGTGCCAGCAGCTTGGACGGTTCCTACAATGAGCAGTTCTTC. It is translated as CASSLDGSYNEQFF.

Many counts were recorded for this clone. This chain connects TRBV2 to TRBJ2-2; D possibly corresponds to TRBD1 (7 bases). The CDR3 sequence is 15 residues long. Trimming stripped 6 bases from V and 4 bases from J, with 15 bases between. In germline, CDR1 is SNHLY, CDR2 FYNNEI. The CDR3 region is CASSGGTVITGELFF. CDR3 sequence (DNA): TGTGCCAGCAGCGGAGGGACAGTAATCACCGGGGAGCTGTTTTTT.

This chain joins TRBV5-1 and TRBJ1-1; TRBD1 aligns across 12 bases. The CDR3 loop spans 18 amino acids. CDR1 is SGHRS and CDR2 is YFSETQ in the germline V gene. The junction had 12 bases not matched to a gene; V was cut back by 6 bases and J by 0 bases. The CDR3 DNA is TGCGCCAGCAAAACCCAGCCGGGACAGGGGGCCTTGAACACTGAAGCTTTCTTT. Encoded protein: CASKTQPGQGALNTEAFF.

The CDR3 is CASSLGLANEKLFF. CDR3 bases: TGTGCCAGCAGCTTAGGACTGGCTAATGAAAAACTGTTTTTT. The rearrangement uses TRBV7-9 and TRBJ1-4; D is undetermined. CDR1 is SEHNR and CDR2 is FQNEAQ in the germline V gene (reference sequence). The CDR3 totals 14 residues. V was cut by 1 base and J by 3 bases, with 6 bases left in between.

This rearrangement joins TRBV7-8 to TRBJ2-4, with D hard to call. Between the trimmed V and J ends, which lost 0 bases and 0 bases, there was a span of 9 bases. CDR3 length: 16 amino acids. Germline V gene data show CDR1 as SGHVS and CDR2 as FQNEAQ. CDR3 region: CASSLAVGVAKNIQYF. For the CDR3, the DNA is TGTGCCAGCAGCTTAGCCGTCGGAGTAGCCAAAAACATTCAGTACTTC.

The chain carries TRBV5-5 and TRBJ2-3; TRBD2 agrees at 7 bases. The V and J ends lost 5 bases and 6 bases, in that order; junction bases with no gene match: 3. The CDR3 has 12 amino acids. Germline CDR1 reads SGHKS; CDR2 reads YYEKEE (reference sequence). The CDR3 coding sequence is TGTGCCAGCAGGACGACTAGCGATACGCAGTATTTT. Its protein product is CASRTTSDTQYF.

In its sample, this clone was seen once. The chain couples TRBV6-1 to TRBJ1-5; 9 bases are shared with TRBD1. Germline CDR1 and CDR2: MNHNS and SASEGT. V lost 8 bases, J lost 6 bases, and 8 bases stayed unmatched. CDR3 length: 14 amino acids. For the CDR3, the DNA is TGTGCCAGCGCCCGGGACAGGGTTTCTCAGCCCCAGCATTTT. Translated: CASARDRVSQPQHF.

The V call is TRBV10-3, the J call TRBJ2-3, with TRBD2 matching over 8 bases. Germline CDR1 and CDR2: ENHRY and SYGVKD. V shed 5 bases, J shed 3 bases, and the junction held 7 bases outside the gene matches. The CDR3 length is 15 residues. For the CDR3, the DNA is TGTGCCATCAGTACGCCGGGACTAGGTACAGATACGCAGTATTTT. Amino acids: CAISTPGLGTDTQYF.

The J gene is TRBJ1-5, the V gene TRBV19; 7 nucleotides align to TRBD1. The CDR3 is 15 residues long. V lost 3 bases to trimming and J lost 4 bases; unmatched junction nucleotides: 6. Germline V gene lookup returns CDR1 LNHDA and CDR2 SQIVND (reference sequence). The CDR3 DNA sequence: TGTGCCAGTAGTATGGGCAGGGGGTTGAATCAGCCCCAGCATTTT. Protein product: CASSMGRGLNQPQHF.

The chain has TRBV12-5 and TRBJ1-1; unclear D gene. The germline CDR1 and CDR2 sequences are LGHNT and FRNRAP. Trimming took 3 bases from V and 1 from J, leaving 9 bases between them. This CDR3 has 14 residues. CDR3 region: CASGLGVGNTEAFF. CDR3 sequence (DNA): TGTGCTAGTGGTTTAGGAGTAGGGAACACTGAAGCTTTCTTT.

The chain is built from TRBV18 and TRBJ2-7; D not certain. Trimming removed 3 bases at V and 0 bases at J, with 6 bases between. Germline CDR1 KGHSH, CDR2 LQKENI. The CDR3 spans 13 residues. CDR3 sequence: CASSPTSSYEQYF. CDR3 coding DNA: TGTGCCAGCTCACCTACGAGCTCCTACGAGCAGTACTTC.

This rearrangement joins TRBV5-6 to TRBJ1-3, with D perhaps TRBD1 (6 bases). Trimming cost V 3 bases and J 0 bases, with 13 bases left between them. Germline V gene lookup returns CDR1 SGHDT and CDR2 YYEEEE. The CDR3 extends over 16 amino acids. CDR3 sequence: CASSWGTDSSGNTIYF. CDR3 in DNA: TGTGCCAGCAGCTGGGGGACGGACAGCTCTGGAAACACCATATATTTT.

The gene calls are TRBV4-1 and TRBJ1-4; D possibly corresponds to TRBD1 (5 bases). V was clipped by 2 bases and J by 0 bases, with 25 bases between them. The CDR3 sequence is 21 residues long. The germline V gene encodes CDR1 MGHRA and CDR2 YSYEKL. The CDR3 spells CASSQPLSRGHLPPTNEKLFF. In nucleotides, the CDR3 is TGCGCCAGCAGCCAACCATTATCGCGCGGACACCTACCCCCAACTAATGAAAAACTGTTTTTT.

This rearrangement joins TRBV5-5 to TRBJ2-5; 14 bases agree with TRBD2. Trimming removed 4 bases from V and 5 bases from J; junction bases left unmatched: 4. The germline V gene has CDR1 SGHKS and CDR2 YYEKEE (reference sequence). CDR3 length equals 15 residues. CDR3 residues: CASSAGLAGGETQYF. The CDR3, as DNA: TGTGCCAGCAGCGCTGGACTAGCGGGAGGCGAGACCCAGTACTTC.

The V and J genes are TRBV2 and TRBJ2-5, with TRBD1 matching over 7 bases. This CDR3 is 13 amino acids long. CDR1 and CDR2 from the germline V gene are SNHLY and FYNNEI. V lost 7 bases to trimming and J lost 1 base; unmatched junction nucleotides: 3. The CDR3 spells CASTGDSQETQYF. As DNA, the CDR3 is TGTGCCAGCACTGGGGACAGCCAAGAGACCCAGTACTTC.